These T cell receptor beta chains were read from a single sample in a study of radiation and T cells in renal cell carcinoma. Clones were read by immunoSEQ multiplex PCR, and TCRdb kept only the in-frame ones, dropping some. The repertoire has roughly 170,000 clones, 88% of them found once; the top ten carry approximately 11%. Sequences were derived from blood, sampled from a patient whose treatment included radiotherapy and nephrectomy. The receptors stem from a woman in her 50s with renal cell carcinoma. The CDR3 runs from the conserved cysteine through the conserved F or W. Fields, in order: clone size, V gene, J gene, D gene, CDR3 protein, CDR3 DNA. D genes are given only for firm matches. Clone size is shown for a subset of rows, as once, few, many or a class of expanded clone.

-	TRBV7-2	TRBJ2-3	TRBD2	CASSLASYAGGQKEYF	TGTGCCAGCAGCTTAGCGTCGTATGCGGGGGGCCAAAAGGAGTATTTT
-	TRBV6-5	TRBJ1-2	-	CASSYGGQTGYTF	TGTGCCAGCAGTTACGGAGGGCAGACGGGCTACACCTTC
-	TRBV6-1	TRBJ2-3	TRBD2	CASRSGGPSTDTQYF	TGTGCCAGCAGGAGCGGGGGGCCTAGCACAGATACGCAGTATTTT
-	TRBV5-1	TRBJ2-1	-	CASSFEAGANEQFF	TGCGCCAGCAGCTTCGAGGCAGGGGCCAATGAGCAGTTCTTC
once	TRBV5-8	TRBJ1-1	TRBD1	CASSLYRSGQGAEAFF	TGTGCCAGCAGCTTATATCGGTCCGGACAGGGGGCTGAAGCTTTCTTT
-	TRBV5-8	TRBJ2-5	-	CARSRDAIGRETQYF	TGTGCCAGGAGCCGGGACGCAATAGGTCGGGAGACCCAGTACTTC
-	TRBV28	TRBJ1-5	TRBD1	CASSSTGEGQPQHF	TGTGCCAGCAGCTCTACAGGGGAGGGTCAGCCCCAGCATTTT
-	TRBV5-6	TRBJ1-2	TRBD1	CASSLGDRARTIGGGYTF	TGTGCCAGCAGCTTGGGAGACAGGGCCAGGACAATAGGGGGTGGCTACACCTTC
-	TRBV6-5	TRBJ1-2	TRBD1	CASSSLDRGVGGYTF	TGTGCCAGCAGTTCGCTAGACAGGGGTGTAGGTGGCTACACCTTC
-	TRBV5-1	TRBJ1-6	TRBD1	CASSTRTGKYSPLHF	TGCGCCAGCAGCACCCGGACAGGGAAATATTCACCCCTCCACTTT
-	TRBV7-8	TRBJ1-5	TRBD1	CASSVRRIGQGQPQHF	TGTGCCAGCAGCGTCCGGAGAATTGGACAGGGACAGCCCCAGCATTTT
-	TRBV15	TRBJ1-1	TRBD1	CATYETGKNTEAFF	TGTGCCACCTATGAGACAGGGAAGAACACTGAAGCTTTCTTT
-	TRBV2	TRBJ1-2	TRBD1	CASHDRGNYGYTF	TGTGCCAGCCATGACAGGGGAAACTATGGCTACACCTTC
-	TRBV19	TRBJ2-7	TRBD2	CASSNSGGLADEQYF	TGTGCCAGTAGTAATAGCGGGGGGCTAGCCGACGAGCAGTACTTC
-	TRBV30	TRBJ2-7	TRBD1	CAWSLGTVSYEQYF	TGTGCCTGGAGTCTTGGGACAGTCTCCTACGAGCAGTACTTC
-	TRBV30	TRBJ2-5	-	CAWTYQETQYF	TGTGCCTGGACTTACCAAGAGACCCAGTACTTC
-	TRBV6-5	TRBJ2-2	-	CASSTDRGGAGELFF	TGTGCCAGCAGTACCGACAGGGGAGGGGCCGGGGAGCTGTTTTTT
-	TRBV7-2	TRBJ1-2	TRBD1	CASSLDGTGAYGYTF	TGTGCCAGCAGCTTAGATGGGACAGGGGCCTATGGCTACACCTTC
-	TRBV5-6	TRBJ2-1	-	CASSLIGYNEQFF	TGTGCCAGCAGCTTGATCGGATACAATGAGCAGTTCTTC
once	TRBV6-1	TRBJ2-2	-	CATLKQGANTGELFF	TGTGCCACCTTAAAACAGGGTGCGAACACCGGGGAGCTGTTTTTT
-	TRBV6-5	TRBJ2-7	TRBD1	CASSKHRGLSEQYF	TGTGCCAGCAGTAAACACAGGGGGCTCTCCGAGCAGTACTTC
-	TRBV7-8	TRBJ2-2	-	CASVRWGNGELFF	TGTGCCAGCGTCCGGTGGGGGAACGGGGAGCTGTTTTTT
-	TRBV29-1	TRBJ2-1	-	CSVDREVGEQFF	TGCAGCGTGGATCGAGAAGTAGGGGAGCAGTTCTTC
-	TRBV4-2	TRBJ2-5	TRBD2	CASSQATSGAWVETQYF	TGTGCCAGCAGCCAGGCGACTAGCGGGGCCTGGGTAGAGACCCAGTACTTC
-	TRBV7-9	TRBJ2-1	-	CASSPRGSSYNEQFF	TGTGCCAGCAGCCCCCGGGGGAGCTCCTACAATGAGCAGTTCTTC
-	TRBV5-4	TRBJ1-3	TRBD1	CASSYDRGGGNTIYF	TGTGCCAGCAGCTACGACAGGGGAGGAGGAAACACCATATATTTT
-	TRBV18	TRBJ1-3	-	CASSPQDISGNTIYF	TGTGCCAGCTCACCGCAGGACATCTCTGGAAACACCATATATTTT
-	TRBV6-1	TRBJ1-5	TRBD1	CASSEHRGGLGPQHF	TGTGCCAGCAGTGAACACAGGGGGGGCCTCGGGCCCCAGCATTTT
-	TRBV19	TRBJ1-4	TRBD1	CASRSRGGTGDEKLFF	TGTGCCAGTCGATCCCGAGGCGGGACAGGGGATGAAAAACTGTTTTTT
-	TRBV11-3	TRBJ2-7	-	CASSLDSTRGYEQYF	TGTGCCAGCAGCTTAGATTCTACACGGGGCTACGAGCAGTACTTC
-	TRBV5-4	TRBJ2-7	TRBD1	CASSSYGTGAQYF	TGTGCCAGCAGCTCATATGGGACAGGGGCGCAGTACTTC
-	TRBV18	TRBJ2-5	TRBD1	CASSPGRTGDETQYF	TGTGCCAGCTCACCGGGAAGGACAGGGGACGAGACCCAGTACTTC
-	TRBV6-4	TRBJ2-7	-	CASRDRYYEQYF	TGTGCCAGCAGAGACAGATACTACGAGCAGTACTTC
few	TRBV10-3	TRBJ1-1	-	CAISEVGDTEAFF	TGTGCCATCAGTGAGGTCGGGGACACTGAAGCTTTCTTT
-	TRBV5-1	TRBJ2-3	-	CASSLNAGSSSTDTQYF	TGCGCCAGCAGCTTGAATGCAGGGAGTTCTAGCACAGATACGCAGTATTTT
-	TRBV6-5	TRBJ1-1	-	CASSYDKRAEAFF	TGTGCCAGCAGTTACGATAAACGGGCTGAAGCTTTCTTT
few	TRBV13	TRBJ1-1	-	CASRSGVKAFF	TGTGCCAGCAGATCAGGGGTGAAAGCTTTCTTT
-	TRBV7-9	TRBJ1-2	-	CASSLAVINYGYTF	TGTGCCAGCAGCTTAGCAGTTATCAACTATGGCTACACCTTC
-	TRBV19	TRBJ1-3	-	CASRGGPGNTIYF	TGTGCCAGTAGGGGGGGGCCCGGGAACACCATATATTTT
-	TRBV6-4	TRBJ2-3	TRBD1	CASSRSAGGADTQYF	TGTGCCAGCAGTCGAAGTGCAGGGGGTGCAGATACGCAGTATTTT
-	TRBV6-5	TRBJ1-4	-	CASKRGGEHEKLFF	TGTGCCAGCAAACGCGGGGGGGAGCATGAAAAACTGTTTTTT
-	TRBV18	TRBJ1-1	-	CASSPRDGDTEAFF	TGTGCCAGCTCACCAAGGGACGGGGACACTGAAGCTTTCTTT
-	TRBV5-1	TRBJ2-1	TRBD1	CASSRPGQGNNEQFF	TGCGCCAGCAGCAGGCCGGGACAGGGAAACAATGAGCAGTTCTTC
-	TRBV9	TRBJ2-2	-	CASSVATGTGELFF	TGTGCCAGCAGCGTAGCTACGGGCACCGGGGAGCTGTTTTTT
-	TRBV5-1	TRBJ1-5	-	CASSFDWNQPQHF	TGCGCCAGCAGCTTTGACTGGAATCAGCCCCAGCATTTT
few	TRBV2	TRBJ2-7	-	CASSEPLSVGEQYF	TGTGCCAGCAGTGAACCTCTTTCAGTCGGCGAGCAGTACTTC
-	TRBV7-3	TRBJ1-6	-	CASSTVYNSPLHF	TGTGCCAGCAGTACGGTGTATAATTCACCCCTCCACTTT
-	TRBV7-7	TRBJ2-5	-	CASSLALQETQYF	TGTGCTAGCAGCTTAGCCCTCCAAGAGACCCAGTACTTC
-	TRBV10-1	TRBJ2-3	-	CASSAFGTDTQYF	TGCGCCAGCAGTGCTTTTGGGACAGATACGCAGTATTTT
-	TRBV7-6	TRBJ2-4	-	CASSLGAGFWGAAKNIQYF	TGTGCCAGCAGCTTAGGGGCGGGATTTTGGGGGGCGGCCAAAAACATTCAGTACTTC
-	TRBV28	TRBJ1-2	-	CASSSRTGYTF	TGTGCCAGCAGCTCCCGGACAGGCTACACCTTC
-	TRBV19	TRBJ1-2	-	CASSMLGRVSYGYTF	TGTGCCAGTAGTATGCTGGGACGGGTTAGCTATGGCTACACCTTC
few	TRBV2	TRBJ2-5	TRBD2	CASSEIDSGGPKTQYF	TGTGCCAGCAGTGAAATCGATAGCGGGGGGCCCAAGACCCAGTACTTC
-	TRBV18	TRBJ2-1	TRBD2	CASSLKTSGNEQFF	TGTGCCAGCTCGCTCAAGACTAGCGGCAATGAGCAGTTCTTC
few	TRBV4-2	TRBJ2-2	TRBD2	CASSQDTAGGEELFF	TGTGCCAGCAGCCAAGATACGGCGGGGGGGGAGGAGCTGTTTTTT
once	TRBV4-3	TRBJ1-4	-	CASSQEVRKNEKLFF	TGCGCCAGCAGCCAAGAAGTTCGGAAGAATGAAAAACTGTTTTTT
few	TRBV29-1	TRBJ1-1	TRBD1	CSVDGTGSGEAFF	TGCAGCGTTGACGGGACAGGGTCCGGGGAAGCTTTCTTT